The 24 T cell receptor beta chains in this list originate from one sample, sequenced in a study of human T cells and chemical hapten exposure. TCRdb passed the RACE reads through MiXCR, listing each CDR3 protein once. The sample shows under 200,000 distinct CDR3 sequences, roughly 15% of them seen only once. As to time point: patch test 1, 2 weeks after DPC sensitization. Treatment: therapeutic diphenylcyclopropenone sensitization with weekly scalp DPC. Here the sequenced sample was whole blood, taken in connection with sensitization to the hapten diphenylcyclopropenone (DPC). These receptors were collected from a woman in her thirties with alopecia areata. Some clones in this sample may be carry-over from other donors' samples.

This clonotype was seen a few times. V is TRBV19 and J is TRBJ2-2, with a weak D call TRBD1 (5 bases). The germline gives CDR1 LNHDA, CDR2 SQIVND (reference sequence). The CDR3 has 13 amino acids. V lost 11 bases and J 1 base, leaving 11 bases between the germline ends. The CDR3 nucleotides are TGTGCCTGCAGAAGGGGGAACACCGGGGAGCTGTTTTTT. Translation gives CACRRGNTGELFF.

This clonotype was seen ten or more times. This rearrangement joins TRBV28 to TRBJ1-2; D unclear. Germline V gene sequence: CDR1 MDHEN, CDR2 SYDVKM. The CDR3 length is 13 residues. With 6 bases removed from V and 0 bases from J, the gap between germline ends came to 8 bases. CDR3 amino acids: CASRTGSNYGYTF. Here the CDR3 DNA reads TGTGCCAGCAGGACCGGGTCTAACTATGGCTACACCTTC.

This clonotype was detected only once. The CDR3 reads CASRDSGANVLTF. CDR3 nucleotide sequence: TGTGCCAGCCGTGATTCTGGGGCCAACGTCCTGACTTTC. The chain has TRBV28 and TRBJ2-6, with D unclear. This CDR3 has 13 amino acids. V was shortened by 8 bases and J by 1 base, with 6 bases between the two germline ends. Germline values: CDR1 MDHEN, CDR2 SYDVKM.

This sequence joins TRBV20-1 and TRBJ2-5; perhaps TRBD1 as D (5 bases). In germline, CDR1 is DFQATT, CDR2 SNEGSKA (reference sequence). This CDR3 comprises 15 residues. V was shortened by 6 bases and J by 2 bases, with 19 bases between the two germline ends. The CDR3 loop is CSASVGAAIQETQYF. CDR3 DNA sequence: TGCAGTGCGTCCGTTGGGGCAGCCATTCAAGAGACCCAGTACTTC.

This chain uses TRBV5-1 with TRBJ1-2, with TRBD1 matching 10 bases. V lost 5 bases, J lost 3 bases, and 4 bases stayed unmatched. The CDR3 sequence is 14 residues long. CDR1 and CDR2 (germline): SGHRS, YFSETQ. The DNA for the CDR3 is TGCGCCAGCAGGACAGGGGGCAGCGACTATGGCTACACCTTC. Translated, it gives CASRTGGSDYGYTF. The full variable domain, completed using reference TRBV5-1 and TRBJ1-2, is KAGVTQTPRYLIKTRGQQVTLSCSPISGHRSVSWYQQTPGQGLQFLFEYFSETQRNKGNFPGRFSGRQFSNSRSEMNVSTLELGDSALYLCASRTGGSDYGYTFGSGTRLTVV.

This clonotype has at least ten counts. The V call is TRBV5-1, the J call TRBJ1-1, with TRBD1 as a possible D gene (6 bases). This CDR3 is 14 amino acids long. The V gene lost 0 bases and the J gene lost 1 base, with 7 bases spanning the gap. Germline V gene sequence: CDR1 SGHRS, CDR2 YFSETQ. The CDR3 DNA reads TGCGCCAGCAGCTTGGGGGGGCCGAACACTGAAGCTTTCTTT. It codes for CASSLGGPNTEAFF.

In this sample, this clonotype turned up a few times. CDR3: CASSLVGPGQETQYF. The CDR3 DNA reads TGCGCCAGCAGCTTGGTGGGACCGGGACAAGAGACCCAGTACTTC. V is TRBV5-1 and J is TRBJ2-5; D may be TRBD1 or TRBD2 (5 bases each). V gave up 0 bases and J gave up 2 bases, with 11 bases separating them. The V gene's germline CDR1 is SGHRS and CDR2 YFSETQ. The CDR3 sequence is 15 residues long. Together with reference TRBV5-1 and TRBJ2-5, the CDR3 gives the full variable domain: KAGVTQTPRYLIKTRGQQVTLSCSPISGHRSVSWYQQTPGQGLQFLFEYFSETQRNKGNFPGRFSGRQFSNSRSEMNVSTLELGDSALYLCASSLVGPGQETQYFGPGTRLLVL.

The chain joins TRBV6-1 to TRBJ1-5; the D is unclear. Trimming stripped 3 bases from V and 7 bases from J, with 13 bases between. Per the germline V gene, CDR1 is MNHNS and CDR2 is SASEGT. This CDR3 spans 14 amino acids. The CDR3 coding sequence is TGTGCCAGCAGTGAGGGCCTCGGGGTCCAGCCCCAGCATTTT. Translating gives CASSEGLGVQPQHF.

Ten or more counts support this clonotype. The chain recombines TRBV2 with TRBJ2-5; weak D call: TRBD1 (6 bases). This CDR3 spans 15 amino acids. V was trimmed by 6 bases and J by 1 base, leaving 15 bases between them. Germline V CDR1 and CDR2: SNHLY, FYNNEI. The CDR3 coding sequence is TGTGCCAGCAGCACCGGGACAACCTCCCAAGAGACCCAGTACTTC. It yields the protein CASSTGTTSQETQYF. Variable domain in full (rest from reference TRBV2 and TRBJ2-5): EPEVTQTPSHQVTQMGQEVILRCVPISNHLYFYWYRQILGQKVEFLVSFYNNEISEKSEIFDDQFSVERPDGSNFTLKIRSTKLEDSAMYFCASSTGTTSQETQYFGPGTRLLVL.

V is TRBV28 and J is TRBJ1-1, with D hard to call. The CDR3 length is 12 residues. V was shortened by 5 bases and J by 8 bases, with 12 bases between the two germline ends. Germline CDR1 and CDR2: MDHEN and SYDVKM. The CDR3 is CASSIGNPEAFF. The CDR3 nucleotides are TGTGCCAGCAGTATTGGGAATCCCGAAGCTTTCTTT.

Only a few counts were recorded for this clonotype. The chain links TRBV7-8 to TRBJ2-6; the D is unclear. The CDR3 is 18 residues long. CDR1 is SGHVS, CDR2 FQNEAQ, per germline. V was pared by 3 bases and J by 2 bases, with 17 bases between. CDR3: CASSFFGRSLPGANVLTF. DNA for the CDR3: TGTGCCAGCAGCTTTTTCGGCAGATCGCTCCCTGGGGCCAACGTCCTGACTTTC.

This clonotype was recorded many times. This rearrangement joins TRBV20-1 to TRBJ2-1; TRBD2 agrees at 10 bases. V gave up 2 bases and J gave up 4 bases; unmatched junction bases: 5. The CDR3 extends over 15 amino acids. Germline CDR1 and CDR2: DFQATT and SNEGSKA (reference sequence). In DNA, the CDR3 is TGCAGTGCTAGATTTAGCGGGGGGTCTTACAATGAGCAGTTCTTC. Translated: CSARFSGGSYNEQFF.

The sample holds a few counts of this clonotype. The chain couples TRBV28 to TRBJ1-5; 8 bases are shared with TRBD1. Germline trimming cut 6 bases from V and 5 bases from J; bases unmatched to any gene: 6. The CDR3 covers 14 residues. The germline V gene has CDR1 MDHEN and CDR2 SYDVKM. The CDR3: CASRLPGGHQPQHF. The CDR3, as DNA: TGTGCCAGCAGGCTACCAGGGGGCCATCAGCCCCAGCATTTT. Looking up the rest from reference TRBV28 and TRBJ1-5 gives the full variable domain: DVKVTQSSRYLVKRTGEKVFLECVQDMDHENMFWYRQDPGLGLRLIYFSYDVKMKEKGDIPEGYSVSREKKERFSLILESASTNQTSMYLCASRLPGGHQPQHFGDGTRLSIL.

The chain has TRBV11-3 and TRBJ1-6; TRBD1 is a possible D gene (5 bases). Germline V gene lookup returns CDR1 SGHNT and CDR2 YENEEA. The CDR3 runs to 16 residues. Trimming removed 0 bases at V and 3 bases at J, with 9 bases between. The CDR3 region has the DNA TGTGCCAGCAGCTTAGATGGGGCGGACTATAATTCACCCCTCCACTTT. This codes for CASSLDGADYNSPLHF.

This clonotype was recorded many times. This sequence joins TRBV5-4 and TRBJ2-1; TRBD1 agrees at 9 bases. V lost 3 bases, J lost 2 bases, and 3 bases stayed unmatched. The CDR3 is 15 amino acids. Germline V gene data show CDR1 as SGHNT and CDR2 as YYREEE (reference sequence). CDR3 in DNA: TGTGCCAGCAGCTCTACAGGGGGCCCCTACAATGAGCAGTTCTTC. Encoded protein: CASSSTGGPYNEQFF.

This chain uses TRBV7-2 with TRBJ2-3; perhaps TRBD1 as D (5 bases). Per the germline V gene, CDR1 is SGHTA and CDR2 is FQGNSA. The CDR3 has 14 residues. The germline V and J ends were trimmed by 2 bases and 2 bases, with 8 bases remaining between them. The CDR3 loop is CASSLRQTTDTQYF. The CDR3 DNA reads TGTGCCAGCAGCTTAAGACAGACCACAGATACGCAGTATTTT.

This clonotype was seen more than once but under ten times. The CDR3 loop is CASSLSGDSNQPQHF. In DNA form, the CDR3 reads TGTGCCAGCAGTTTATCCGGCGATAGCAATCAGCCCCAGCATTTT. The chain uses TRBV28 and TRBJ1-5, with D hard to call. The CDR3 extends over 15 amino acids. V was cut by 1 base and J by 0 bases, with 7 bases left in between. CDR1 is MDHEN, CDR2 SYDVKM, per germline.

This clonotype has a handful of counts. The chain combines TRBV28 with TRBJ1-5; 8 nucleotides align to TRBD1. V gave up 6 bases and J gave up 6 bases; unmatched junction bases: 7. The CDR3 covers 14 residues. Per the germline V gene, CDR1 is MDHEN and CDR2 is SYDVKM. Here the CDR3 reads CASRDGTGSQPQHF. In DNA, the CDR3 is TGTGCCAGCAGGGATGGGACAGGAAGTCAGCCCCAGCATTTT.

This clonotype was seen only a few times. J is TRBJ1-6 and V is TRBV3-1; D is unclear. The ends were cut back, 4 bases at V and 9 bases at J, with 19 bases in the middle. Germline loops: CDR1 LGHDT, CDR2 YNNKEL (reference sequence). The CDR3 is made up of 16 amino acids. DNA for the CDR3: TGTGCCAGCAGCCGAAGACCCGGCCCAGAACTTTCACCCCTCCACTTT. Amino acid sequence: CASSRRPGPELSPLHF.

This rearrangement joins TRBV28 to TRBJ2-5, with D unresolved. Germline lookup yields CDR1 MDHEN and CDR2 SYDVKM. Trimming left V 7 bases short and J 3 bases short, with 12 bases between. There are 13 residues in the CDR3. The CDR3: CASTQRIEETQYF. In nucleotides, the CDR3 is TGTGCCAGCACCCAGAGGATAGAAGAGACCCAGTACTTC.

The chain is built from TRBV2 and TRBJ2-1, with D possibly called TRBD1 or TRBD2 (6 bases each). The ends were cut back, 0 bases at V and 11 bases at J, with 17 bases in the middle. CDR3 length: 15 amino acids. CDR1 and CDR2 (germline): SNHLY, FYNNEI. As DNA, the CDR3 is TGTGCCAGCAGTGAAGCGGACCAACGGGGGCAGAAGCAGTTCTTC. Amino acid sequence: CASSEADQRGQKQFF.

There are many counts of this clonotype. The CDR3 sequence: CASSQDFRVTGELFF. The CDR3 region has the DNA TGCGCCAGCAGCCAAGATTTCAGGGTCACCGGGGAGCTGTTTTTT. The rearrangement joins TRBV4-3 to TRBJ2-2, with D possibly TRBD1 on 5 matching bases. There are 15 residues in the CDR3. The germline CDR1 and CDR2 sequences are LGHNA and YSLEER. The germline V and J ends were trimmed by 0 bases and 4 bases, with 9 bases remaining between them.

In its sample, this clonotype was seen a few times. This chain joins TRBV9 and TRBJ2-1; the match to TRBD2 covers 7 bases. CDR3 length: 15 amino acids. Germline CDR1 is SGDLS and CDR2 is YYNGEE. The V and J ends lost 4 bases and 4 bases, in that order; junction bases with no gene match: 8. The CDR3 sequence: CASSPVGTTYNEQFF. As DNA, the CDR3 is TGTGCCAGCAGCCCAGTAGGGACTACTTACAATGAGCAGTTCTTC.

This clonotype showed up many times. CDR3 DNA sequence: TGTGCCAGCACCTTAGCGGGAGGGTTTAACGATGAGCAGTTCTTC. This codes for CASTLAGGFNDEQFF. This sequence joins TRBV6-6 and TRBJ2-1; 11 nucleotides align to TRBD2. Germline V gene sequence: CDR1 MNHNY, CDR2 SVGAGI (reference sequence). The CDR3 runs 15 residues. V shed 7 bases, J shed 8 bases, and the junction held 10 bases outside the gene matches.